The clone carrying this T cell receptor beta chain was seen more than once but under ten times. Antigen unknown. Each diagnosis was determined on the basis of clinical symptoms, serum thyroxine, TRAb, thyroid ultrasound and orbital computed tomography. The sample comes from a study of Graves' ophthalmopathy and Graves' hyperthyroidism. Study-wide results and caveats: Blood shared most expanded thyroid clonotypes above 0.001 frequency. With about 71% sensitivity and about 74% specificity, the model predicted ophthalmopathy progression. Built on 13 signatures, a model told ophthalmopathy apart from stable hyperthyroidism with approximately 91% sensitivity and around 80% specificity.

Researchers took RNA transcripts and amplified TCR beta CDR3 regions from them. HTBI-primed RT-PCR formed the first round, and a multiplex PCR formed the second. Using its own MiXCR run on the multiplex PCR reads, TCRdb lists one record per CDR3 protein. The sample holds hundreds of thousands of distinct CDR3 sequences, about 41% seen once. The CDR3 totals 14 residues. The germline gives CDR1 MNHEY, CDR2 SVGEGT. The junction had 4 bases not matched to a gene; V was cut back by 0 bases and J by 6 bases. The origin of this receptor is an adult man with Graves' ophthalmopathy. Sequencing was carried out using peripheral blood. The rearrangement joins TRBV6-2 or TRBV6-3 to TRBJ1-2; TRBD1 agrees at 7 bases. Here the CDR3 reads CASSYSPGQNGYTF. For the CDR3, the DNA is TGTGCCAGCAGTTACTCGCCGGGACAGAATGGCTACACCTTC.